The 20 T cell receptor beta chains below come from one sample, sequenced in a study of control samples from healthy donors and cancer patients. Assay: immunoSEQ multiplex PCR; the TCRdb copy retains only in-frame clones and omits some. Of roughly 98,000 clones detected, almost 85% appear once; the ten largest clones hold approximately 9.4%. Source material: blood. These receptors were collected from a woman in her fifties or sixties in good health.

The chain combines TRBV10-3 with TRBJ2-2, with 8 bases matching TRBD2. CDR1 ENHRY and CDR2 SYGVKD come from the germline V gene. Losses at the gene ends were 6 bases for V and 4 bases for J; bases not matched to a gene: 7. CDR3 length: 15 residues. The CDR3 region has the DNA TGTGCCATCAGGGAAACTAGCGGACTCACCGGGGAGCTGTTTTTT. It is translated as CAIRETSGLTGELFF.

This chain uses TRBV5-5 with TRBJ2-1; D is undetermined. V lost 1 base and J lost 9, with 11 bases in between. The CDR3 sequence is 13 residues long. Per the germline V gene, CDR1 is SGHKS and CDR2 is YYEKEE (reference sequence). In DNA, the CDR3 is TGTGCCAGCAGCTTGTTATTGGGGTCTGAGCAGTTCTTC. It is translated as CASSLLLGSEQFF.

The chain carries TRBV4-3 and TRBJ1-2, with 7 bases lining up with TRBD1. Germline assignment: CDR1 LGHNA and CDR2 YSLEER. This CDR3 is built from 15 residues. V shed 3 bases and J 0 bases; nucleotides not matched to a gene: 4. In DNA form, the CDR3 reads TGCGCCAGCAGCCAGACGACAGGGCCTAACTATGGCTACACCTTC. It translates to CASSQTTGPNYGYTF.

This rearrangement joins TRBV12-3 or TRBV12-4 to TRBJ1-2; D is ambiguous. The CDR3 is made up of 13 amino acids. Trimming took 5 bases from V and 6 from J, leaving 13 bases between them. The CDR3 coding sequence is TGTGCCAGCAGTCTCTCGTTATTCGATGGCTACACCTTC. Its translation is CASSLSLFDGYTF.

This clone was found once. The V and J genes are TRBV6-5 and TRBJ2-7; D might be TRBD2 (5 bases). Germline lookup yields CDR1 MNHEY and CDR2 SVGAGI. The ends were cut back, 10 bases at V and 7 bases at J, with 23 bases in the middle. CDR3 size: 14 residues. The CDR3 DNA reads TGTGCCACCGAAGGACTTCCCCCGGTAGTGGAGCAGTACTTC. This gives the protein CATEGLPPVVEQYF.

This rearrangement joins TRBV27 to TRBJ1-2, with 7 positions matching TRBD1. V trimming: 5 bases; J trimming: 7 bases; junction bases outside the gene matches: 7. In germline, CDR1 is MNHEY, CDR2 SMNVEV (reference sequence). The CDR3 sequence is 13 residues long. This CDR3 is CASSQTGQTGYTF. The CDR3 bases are TGTGCCAGCAGTCAAACGGGACAGACTGGCTACACCTTC.

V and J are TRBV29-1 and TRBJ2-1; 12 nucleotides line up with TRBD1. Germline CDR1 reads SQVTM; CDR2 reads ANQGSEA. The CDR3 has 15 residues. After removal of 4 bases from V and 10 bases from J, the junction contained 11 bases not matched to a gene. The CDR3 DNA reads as TGCAGCGTTGTTGGGACAGGGGGCATCGTTGGAGAGCAGTTCTTC. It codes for CSVVGTGGIVGEQFF.

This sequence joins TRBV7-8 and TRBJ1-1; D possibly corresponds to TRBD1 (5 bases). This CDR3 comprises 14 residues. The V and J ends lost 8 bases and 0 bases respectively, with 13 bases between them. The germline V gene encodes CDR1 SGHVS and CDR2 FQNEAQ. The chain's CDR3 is CASVVLGVNTEAFF. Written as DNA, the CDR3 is TGTGCCAGCGTAGTCTTGGGGGTGAACACTGAAGCTTTCTTT.

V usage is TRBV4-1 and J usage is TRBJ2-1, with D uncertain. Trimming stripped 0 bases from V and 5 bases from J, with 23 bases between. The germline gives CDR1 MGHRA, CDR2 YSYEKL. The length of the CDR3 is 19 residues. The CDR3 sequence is CASSQDKLAADRRDNEQFF. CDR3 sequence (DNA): TGCGCCAGCAGCCAAGATAAATTGGCCGCCGACCGTAGGGACAATGAGCAGTTCTTC.

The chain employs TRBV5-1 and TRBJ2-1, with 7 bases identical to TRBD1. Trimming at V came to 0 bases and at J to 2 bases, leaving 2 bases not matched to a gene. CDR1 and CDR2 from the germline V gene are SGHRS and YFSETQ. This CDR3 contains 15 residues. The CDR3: CASSLGTGTYNEQFF. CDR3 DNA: TGCGCCAGCAGCTTGGGGACAGGAACCTACAATGAGCAGTTCTTC. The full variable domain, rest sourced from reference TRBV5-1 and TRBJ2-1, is KAGVTQTPRYLIKTRGQQVTLSCSPISGHRSVSWYQQTPGQGLQFLFEYFSETQRNKGNFPGRFSGRQFSNSRSEMNVSTLELGDSALYLCASSLGTGTYNEQFFGPGTRLTVL.

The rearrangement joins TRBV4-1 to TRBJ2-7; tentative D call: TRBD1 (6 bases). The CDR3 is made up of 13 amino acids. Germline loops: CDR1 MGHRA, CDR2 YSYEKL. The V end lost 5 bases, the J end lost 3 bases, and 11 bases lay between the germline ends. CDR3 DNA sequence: TGCGCCAGCAGCTCCCCAGGGGACTACGAGCAGTACTTC. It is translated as CASSSPGDYEQYF.

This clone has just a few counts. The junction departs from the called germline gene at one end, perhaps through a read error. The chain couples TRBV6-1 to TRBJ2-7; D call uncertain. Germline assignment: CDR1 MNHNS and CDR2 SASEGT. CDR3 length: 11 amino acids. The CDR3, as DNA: TGTGCCAGCAGCGAAGGGCTCGAGCAGTACTTC. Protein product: CASSEGLEQYF.

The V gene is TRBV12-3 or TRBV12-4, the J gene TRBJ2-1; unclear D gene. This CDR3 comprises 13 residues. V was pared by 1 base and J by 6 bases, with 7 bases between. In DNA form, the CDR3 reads TGTGCCAGCAGTTTAGTTTTGGGCAATGAGCAGTTCTTC. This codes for CASSLVLGNEQFF.

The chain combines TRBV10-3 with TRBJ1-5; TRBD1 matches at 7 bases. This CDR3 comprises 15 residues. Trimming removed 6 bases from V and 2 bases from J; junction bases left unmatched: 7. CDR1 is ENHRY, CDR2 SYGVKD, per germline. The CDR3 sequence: CAIRADRDGNQPQHF. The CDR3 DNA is TGTGCCATCAGGGCTGACAGGGATGGCAATCAGCCCCAGCATTTT.

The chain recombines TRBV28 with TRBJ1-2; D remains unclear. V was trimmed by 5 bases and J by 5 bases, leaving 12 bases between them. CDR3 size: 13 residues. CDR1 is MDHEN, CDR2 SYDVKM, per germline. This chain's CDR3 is CASSRQNLYGYTF. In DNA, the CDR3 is TGTGCCAGCAGTAGACAAAACTTATATGGCTACACCTTC.

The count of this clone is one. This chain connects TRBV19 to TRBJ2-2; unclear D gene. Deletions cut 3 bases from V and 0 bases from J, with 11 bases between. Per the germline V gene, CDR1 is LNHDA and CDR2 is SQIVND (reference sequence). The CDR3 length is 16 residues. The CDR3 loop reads CASSIRIGTNTGELFF. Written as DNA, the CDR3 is TGTGCCAGTAGTATTAGGATAGGGACGAACACCGGGGAGCTGTTTTTT.

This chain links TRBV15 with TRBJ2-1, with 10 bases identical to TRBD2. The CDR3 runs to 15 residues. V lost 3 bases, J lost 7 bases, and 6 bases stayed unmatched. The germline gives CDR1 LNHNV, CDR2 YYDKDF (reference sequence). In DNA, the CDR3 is TGTGCCACCAGCAGTAGCGGGAGGCTGGCGAATGAGCAGTTCTTC. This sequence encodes CATSSSGRLANEQFF.

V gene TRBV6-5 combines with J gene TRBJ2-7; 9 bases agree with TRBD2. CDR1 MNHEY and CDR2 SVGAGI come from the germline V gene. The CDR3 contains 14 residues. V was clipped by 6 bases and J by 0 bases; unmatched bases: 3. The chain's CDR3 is CASRTSGSSYEQYF. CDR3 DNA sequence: TGTGCCAGCAGGACTAGCGGAAGCTCCTACGAGCAGTACTTC.

The CDR3: CASSERSNQPQHF. CDR3 DNA sequence: TGCGCCAGCAGTGAAAGAAGCAATCAGCCCCAGCATTTT. V usage is TRBV10-1 and J usage is TRBJ1-5; unclear D gene. Germline loops: CDR1 WNHNN, CDR2 SYGVQD (reference sequence). The ends were cut back, 3 bases at V and 1 base at J, with 4 bases in the middle. CDR3 length equals 13 residues.

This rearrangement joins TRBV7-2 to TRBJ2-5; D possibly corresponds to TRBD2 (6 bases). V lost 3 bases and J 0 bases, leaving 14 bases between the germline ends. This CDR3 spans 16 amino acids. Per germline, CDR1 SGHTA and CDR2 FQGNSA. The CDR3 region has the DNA TGTGCCAGCAGCTTTTCCGGGACTGTGTACCAAGAGACCCAGTACTTC. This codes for CASSFSGTVYQETQYF.